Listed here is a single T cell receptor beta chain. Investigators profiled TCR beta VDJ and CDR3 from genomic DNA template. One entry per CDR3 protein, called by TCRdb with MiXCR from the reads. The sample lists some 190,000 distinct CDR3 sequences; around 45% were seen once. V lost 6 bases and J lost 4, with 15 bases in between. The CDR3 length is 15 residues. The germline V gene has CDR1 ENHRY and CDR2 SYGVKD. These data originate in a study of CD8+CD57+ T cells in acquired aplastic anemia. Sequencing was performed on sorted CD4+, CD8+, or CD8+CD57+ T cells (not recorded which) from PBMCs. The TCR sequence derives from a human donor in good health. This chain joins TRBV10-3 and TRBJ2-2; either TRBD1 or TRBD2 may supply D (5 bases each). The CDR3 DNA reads TGTGCCATCAGGGAGCAGGGCGGAGGCACCGGGGAGCTGTTTTTT. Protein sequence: CAIREQGGGTGELFF.